This note documents a single TCR beta chain sequence. Its antigen is currently unknown. These data are taken from a study of a mutant IDH1 vaccine in newly diagnosed glioma. Study in general: The treated population exhibited a male proportion of about 62%, a female proportion of roughly 40%, and a mean age of roughly 39 years.

CDR1 and CDR2 from the germline V gene are SGHDN and FVKESK. Trimming stripped 2 bases from V and 8 bases from J, with 9 bases between. The CDR3 contains 12 residues. The time point denotes: week 11, during vaccination. In every dose of vaccine, 300 ug of mutant IDH1 20-mer peptide was given alongside topical imiquimod. Assay used: immunoSEQ multiplex PCR; TCRdb lists only in-frame clones, some missing. The sample gives some 64,000 clones, less than 85% of which show up once; about 8.2% is in the top ten. The sequencing used PBMCs, collected from a glioma patient whose treatment included an IDH1 peptide vaccine. V and J are TRBV14 and TRBJ1-2, with D maybe TRBD1 (6 bases). The origin of this receptor is a woman aged 45-65 years with glioma. The CDR3 sequence: CASSQSQGGYTF. The CDR3 DNA is TGTGCCAGCAGCCAATCACAGGGCGGCTACACCTTC. Complete variable domain (other parts from reference TRBV14 and TRBJ1-2): EAGVTQFPSHSVIEKGQTVTLRCDPISGHDNLYWYRRVMGKEIKFLLHFVKESKQDESGMPNNRFLAERTGGTYSTLKVQPAELEDSGVYFCASSQSQGGYTFGSGTRLTVV.